This record covers a single T cell receptor (beta chain). The target antigen is unknown. At survey level, the immunoSEQ assay was run in its v3.0 version. TCRdb's table, derived via immunoSEQ multiplex PCR, lists solely in-frame clones and lacks some. The sample comprises some 43,000 clones, about 89% of which are singletons, and approximately 5.4% rests with the top ten. This sample stems from a study of long-term antiretroviral therapy in people with HIV. General study points: Diversity measured after ART increased yet remained under transplant donor controls. Repertoire dominance by clones expanded before ART was seen at all time points.

Only United States sites treated participants with HIV. Sequencing used unsorted PBMCs, obtained 0.1 years before starting antiretroviral therapy. This TCR came from a woman aged 50 to 60 with HIV.

The DNA of the CDR3 is TGTGCCAGCAGTGCGGCAGGGGTCTATAATTCACCCCTCCACTTT. Translating it yields CASSAAGVYNSPLHF. The chain couples TRBV2 to TRBJ1-6; a possible D gene is TRBD1 (6 bases). V was shortened by 4 bases and J by 3 bases, with 10 bases between the two germline ends. The V gene's germline CDR1 is SNHLY and CDR2 FYNNEI. The CDR3 spans 15 residues. Based on the CDR3 plus reference TRBV2 and TRBJ1-6, the full variable domain is EPEVTQTPSHQVTQMGQEVILRCVPISNHLYFYWYRQILGQKVEFLVSFYNNEISEKSEIFDDQFSVERPDGSNFTLKIRSTKLEDSAMYFCASSAAGVYNSPLHFGNGTRLTVT.